Listed below are T cell receptor beta chains from one sample, sequenced in a study of cytomegalovirus exposure and HLA in healthy donors. Clones were sequenced by immunoSEQ multiplex PCR, and TCRdb holds only the in-frame ones, with some missing. The table has about 180,000 clones, about 85% seen once. The sample consisted of PBMCs. The receptor set was obtained from a man younger than 30 in good health and CMV-seropositive. CDR3s include the opening cysteine and the closing phenylalanine or tryptophan. A clone size is listed for some rows: how often the clone was seen (once, few, many), or a class if it is expanded.

v_call cdr3_length clone_size cdr3_aa
TRBV28 13 - CASSLQGEETQYF
TRBV6-4 17 once CASSDSMAASSYNEQFF
TRBV11-3 16 - CASSAGGQGASGELFF
TRBV2 13 - CASGGARYNEQFF
TRBV5-1 17 - CASSWGDRGQRSYGYTF
TRBV9 17 once CASSVGLAGAGLDTQYF
TRBV6-5 14 - CATLGGANTDTQYF
TRBV7-9 14 - CASSPRGSVGTQYF
TRBV27 16 - CASSLSFPGAGNTIYF
TRBV5-1 16 - CASSLGTGPTDYGYTF
TRBV29-1 13 few CSARTGMSGELFF
TRBV6-5 15 - CASSAGFSSYNEQFF
TRBV5-1 16 once CASSSGLAGSTDTQYF
TRBV7-3 14 once CASSLDESTDTQYF
TRBV6-1 17 once CASSGYPIEGENTEAFF
TRBV28 14 - CASSLVGATGELFF
TRBV6-5 16 - CASSYSGTGGNQPQHF
TRBV25-1 16 - CASSQDRREGWDTQYF
TRBV28 14 - CASSTRTGKTEAFF
TRBV28 14 - CAGSPRGGTYEQYF
TRBV6-1 14 - CASSAPDRDLEQYF
TRBV7-2 15 - CASSLSAVMLRGQFF
TRBV11-3 11 - CASSSDNEQFF
TRBV19 15 - CASSITAGAGNEQFF
TRBV29-1 15 - CSPRIGTGGSTEAFF
TRBV11-2 15 once CASSLAQGAGGELFF
TRBV7-6 14 - CASSLVYRADTQYF
TRBV4-1 13 once CASSQGPTETQYF
TRBV5-4 14 - CASSLGGGYTEAFF
TRBV5-4 13 - CASSLEGRYGYTF
TRBV7-2 15 - CASTTLQGFTDTQYF
TRBV10-2 14 once CASSFPGGTYEQYF
TRBV19 15 - CASSAAVTSTDTQYF
TRBV5-5 13 few CASSQTPSYEQYF
TRBV29-1 16 - CSVSSDRGVNENIQYF
TRBV5-1 17 - CASSLVWGQAYNTEAFF
TRBV19 15 - CASSTRGGTGNTIYF
TRBV18 15 - CASSRGSVNPGELFF
TRBV14 18 - CASSQDLAWLAGYNEQFF
TRBV4-2 17 - CASSPVFERDVTDTQYF
TRBV28 14 - CASSLQNVNYGYTF
TRBV7-9 13 once CASSPDSSYEQYF
TRBV4-1 16 once CASSQRPLTGENIQYF
TRBV29-1 13 - CSVPLAGQETQYF
TRBV30 16 - CAWNLGTGILSYEQYF
TRBV13 15 once CASSLGDRVNQPQHF
TRBV16 15 - CASSQSRQGNNGYTF
TRBV28 11 once CASGRQSQAFF
TRBV27 17 - CASSPRTGGAGYNEQFF
TRBV4-1 15 - CASSQTSGAAYEQYF
TRBV29-1 13 - CSVVQWTNEKLFF
TRBV7-3 15 - CASSSTSGALNEQFF
TRBV25-1 16 - CASSPGTSGSPYEQYF
TRBV6-1 14 - CASKGWQGGTEAFF